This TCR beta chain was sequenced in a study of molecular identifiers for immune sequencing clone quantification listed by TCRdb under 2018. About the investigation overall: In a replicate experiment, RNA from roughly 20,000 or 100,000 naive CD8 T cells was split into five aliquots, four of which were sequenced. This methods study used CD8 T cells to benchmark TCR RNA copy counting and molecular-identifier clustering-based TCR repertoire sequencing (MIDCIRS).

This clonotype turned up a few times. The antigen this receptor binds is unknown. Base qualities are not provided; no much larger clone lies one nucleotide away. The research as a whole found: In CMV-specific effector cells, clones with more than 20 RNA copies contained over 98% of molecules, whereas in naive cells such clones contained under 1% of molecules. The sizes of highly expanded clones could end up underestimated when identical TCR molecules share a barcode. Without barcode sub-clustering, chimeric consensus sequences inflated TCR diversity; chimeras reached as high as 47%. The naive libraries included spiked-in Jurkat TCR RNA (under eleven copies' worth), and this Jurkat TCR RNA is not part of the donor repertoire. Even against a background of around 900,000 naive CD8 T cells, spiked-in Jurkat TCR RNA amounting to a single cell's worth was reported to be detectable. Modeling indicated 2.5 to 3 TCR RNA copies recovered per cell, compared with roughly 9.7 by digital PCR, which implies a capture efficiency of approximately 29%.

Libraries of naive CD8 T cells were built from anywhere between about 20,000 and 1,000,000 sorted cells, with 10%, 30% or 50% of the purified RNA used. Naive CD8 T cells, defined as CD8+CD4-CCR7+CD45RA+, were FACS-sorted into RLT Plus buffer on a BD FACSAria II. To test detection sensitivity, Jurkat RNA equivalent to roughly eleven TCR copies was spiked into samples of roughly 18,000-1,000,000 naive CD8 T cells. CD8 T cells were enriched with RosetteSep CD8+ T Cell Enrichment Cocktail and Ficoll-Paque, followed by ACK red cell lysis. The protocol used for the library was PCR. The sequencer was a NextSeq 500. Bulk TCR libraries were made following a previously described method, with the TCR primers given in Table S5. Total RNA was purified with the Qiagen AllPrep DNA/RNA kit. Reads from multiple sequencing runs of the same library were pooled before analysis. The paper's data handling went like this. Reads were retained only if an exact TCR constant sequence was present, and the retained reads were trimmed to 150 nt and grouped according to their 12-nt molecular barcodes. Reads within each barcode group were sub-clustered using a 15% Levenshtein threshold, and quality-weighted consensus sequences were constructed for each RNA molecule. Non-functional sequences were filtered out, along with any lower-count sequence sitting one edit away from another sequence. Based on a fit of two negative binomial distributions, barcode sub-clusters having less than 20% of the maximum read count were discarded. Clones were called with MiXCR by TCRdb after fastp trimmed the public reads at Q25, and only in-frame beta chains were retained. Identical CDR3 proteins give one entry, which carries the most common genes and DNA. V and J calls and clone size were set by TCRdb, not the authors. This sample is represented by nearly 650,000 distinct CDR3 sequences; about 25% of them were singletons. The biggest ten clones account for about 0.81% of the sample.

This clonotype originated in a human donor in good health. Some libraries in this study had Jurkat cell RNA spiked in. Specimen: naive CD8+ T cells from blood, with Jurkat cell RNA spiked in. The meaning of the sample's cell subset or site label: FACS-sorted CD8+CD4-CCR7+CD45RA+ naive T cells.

DNA sequence: TGTGCCAGTTTAAGGATCAGCGGGAGTCTCGATGAGCAGTTCTTC. This is translated as CASLRISGSLDEQFF. The chain uses TRBV27 and TRBJ2-1, with 8 bases matching TRBD2. CDR1 and CDR2, per the germline V gene (reference sequence), are MNHEY and SMNVEV. Unmatched junction bases come to 15, with V trimmed by 9 bases and J by 8 bases. There are 15 amino acids in the CDR3, from cysteine to phenylalanine inclusive. The only DNA kept is the CDR3, 45 bases in frame from the first base.